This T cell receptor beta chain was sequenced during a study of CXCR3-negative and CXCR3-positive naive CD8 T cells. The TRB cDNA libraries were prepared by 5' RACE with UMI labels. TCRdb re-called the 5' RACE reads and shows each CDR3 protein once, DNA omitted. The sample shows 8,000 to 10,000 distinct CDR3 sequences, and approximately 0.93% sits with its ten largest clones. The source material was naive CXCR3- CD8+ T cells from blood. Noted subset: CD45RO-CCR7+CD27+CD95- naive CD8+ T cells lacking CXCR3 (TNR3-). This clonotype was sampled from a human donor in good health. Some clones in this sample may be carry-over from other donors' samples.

CDR3 loop: CASSSTGTEAYEQYF. This chain uses TRBV27 with TRBJ2-7; the TCRdb D gene call, TRBD1, has no DNA to confirm it. Per the germline V gene, CDR1 is MNHEY and CDR2 is SMNVEV (reference sequence). The CDR3 length is 15 residues.